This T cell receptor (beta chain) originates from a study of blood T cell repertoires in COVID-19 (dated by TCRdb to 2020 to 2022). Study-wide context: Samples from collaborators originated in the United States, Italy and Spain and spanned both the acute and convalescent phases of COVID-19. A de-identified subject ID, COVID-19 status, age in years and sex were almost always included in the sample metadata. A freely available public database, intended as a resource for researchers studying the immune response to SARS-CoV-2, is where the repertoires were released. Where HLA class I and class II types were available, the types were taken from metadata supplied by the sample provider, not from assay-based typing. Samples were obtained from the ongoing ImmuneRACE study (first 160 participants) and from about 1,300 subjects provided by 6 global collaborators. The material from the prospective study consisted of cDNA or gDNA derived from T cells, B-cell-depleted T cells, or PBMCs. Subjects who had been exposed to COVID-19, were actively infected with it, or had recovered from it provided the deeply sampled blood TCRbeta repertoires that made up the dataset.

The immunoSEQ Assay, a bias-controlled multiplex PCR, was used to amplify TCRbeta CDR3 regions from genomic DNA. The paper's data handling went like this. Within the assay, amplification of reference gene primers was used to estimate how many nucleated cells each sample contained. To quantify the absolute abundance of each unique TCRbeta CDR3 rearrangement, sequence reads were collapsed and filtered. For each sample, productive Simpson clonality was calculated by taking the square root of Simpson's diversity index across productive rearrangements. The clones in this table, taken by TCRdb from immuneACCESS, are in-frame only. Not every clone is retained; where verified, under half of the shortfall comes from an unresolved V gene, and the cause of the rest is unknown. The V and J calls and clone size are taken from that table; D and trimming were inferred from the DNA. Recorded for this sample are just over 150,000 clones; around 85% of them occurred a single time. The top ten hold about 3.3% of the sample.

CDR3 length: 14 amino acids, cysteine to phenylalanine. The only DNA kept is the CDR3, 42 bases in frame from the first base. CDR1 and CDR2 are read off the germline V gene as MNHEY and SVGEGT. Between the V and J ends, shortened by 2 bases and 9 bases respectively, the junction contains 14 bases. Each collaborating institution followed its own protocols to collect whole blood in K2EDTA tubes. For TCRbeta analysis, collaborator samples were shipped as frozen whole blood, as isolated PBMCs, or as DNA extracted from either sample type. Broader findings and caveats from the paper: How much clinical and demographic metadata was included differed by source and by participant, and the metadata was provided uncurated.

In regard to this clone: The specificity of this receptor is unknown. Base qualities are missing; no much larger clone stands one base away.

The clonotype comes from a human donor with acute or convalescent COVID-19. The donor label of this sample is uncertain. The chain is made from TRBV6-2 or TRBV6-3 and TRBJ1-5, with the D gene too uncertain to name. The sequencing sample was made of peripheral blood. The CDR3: CASSYPERLMPQHF. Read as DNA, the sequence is TGTGCCAGCAGTTACCCTGAGCGATTGATGCCCCAGCATTTT.